The clone carrying this TCR beta chain appeared a few times. Clones were sequenced by immunoSEQ multiplex PCR, and TCRdb holds only the in-frame ones, with some missing. The table has approximately 22,000 clones, approximately 46% seen once. Sorting was performed after the reaction on proliferating CFSE-low CD3+CD4+ and CD3+CD8+ responders. The data were taken from a study of graft-versus-host responses after intestinal transplantation. As for the study in general: Anti-thymocyte globulin induction preceded roughly 3 years of tacrolimus and steroid maintenance in all recipients. Points from the study as a whole: GvH clones were found in recipient marrow; some appeared first in ileum or blood.

Germline V gives CDR1 KGHSH, CDR2 LQKENI. The CDR3 has 15 amino acids. With 4 bases clipped from V and 7 bases from J, the junction kept 8 bases outside the gene matches. Source: alloreactive CD4+ T cells from a mixed lymphocyte reaction culture, taken before intestinal transplant. Subset denoted: CFSE-low proliferating T cells sorted from roughly 6-day pre-transplant mixed lymphocyte reaction (GvH or HvG direction). The chain uses TRBV18 and TRBJ2-1; 9 bases agree with TRBD2. The TCR was taken from a human patient who received an intestinal transplant. The CDR3 sequence: CASSQSGTSTNEQFF. The CDR3, as DNA: TGTGCCAGCTCACAATCCGGGACTAGCACAAATGAGCAGTTCTTC.